The 5 T cell receptor beta chains below were found in one sample sequenced in a study of T cell responses to AZD1222 COVID-19 vaccine. The method was immunoSEQ multiplex PCR; TCRdb's version includes in-frame clones alone and lacks a portion of them. Counted here are some 150,000 clones, about 89% occurring once; the ten biggest clones make up 2.5% to 3.5%. The specimen comprised peripheral blood, sampled on day 0 of AZD1222 vaccination. The receptor set was obtained from an adult in good health.

This chain connects TRBV7-9 to TRBJ1-2; a possible D gene is TRBD1 (5 bases). V was cut by 0 bases and J by 4 bases, with 9 bases left in between. Germline lookup yields CDR1 SEHNR and CDR2 FQNEAQ (reference sequence). The CDR3 is made up of 14 amino acids. The CDR3 DNA reads TGTGCCAGCAGCTTAGCGGTGGGGCCCTATGGCTACACCTTC. This encodes CASSLAVGPYGYTF.

This chain joins TRBV3-1 (or the pseudogene TRBV3-2) and TRBJ1-1; D is perhaps TRBD1 (5 bases). Germline V gene data show CDR1 as LGHDT and CDR2 as YNNKEL (reference sequence). V gave up 1 base and J gave up 10 bases, with 10 bases separating them. The CDR3 totals 12 residues. Here the CDR3 reads CASSQVGQGAFF. The CDR3, as DNA: TGTGCCAGCAGCCAAGTTGGGCAGGGAGCTTTCTTT.

This chain joins TRBV4-1 and TRBJ2-5, with D perhaps given as TRBD1 or TRBD2 (5 bases each). This CDR3 region has 14 residues. V lost 5 bases, J lost 0 bases, and 10 bases lay in between. Germline V gene lookup returns CDR1 MGHRA and CDR2 YSYEKL. The CDR3 spells CASSEGMYQETQYF. The DNA of the CDR3 is TGCGCCAGCAGCGAGGGGATGTACCAAGAGACCCAGTACTTC.

This sequence joins TRBV18 and TRBJ1-2; TRBD1 aligns across 11 bases. V was clipped by 2 bases and J by 10 bases; unmatched bases: 6. This CDR3 has 14 amino acids. Germline-derived CDR1 and CDR2 are KGHSH and LQKENI. CDR3 sequence (DNA): TGTGCCAGCTCACCAATACCGGGACAGGGGGACTACACCTTC. Amino acid sequence: CASSPIPGQGDYTF.

V is TRBV4-3 and J is TRBJ1-3; no clear D. Germline V gives CDR1 LGHNA, CDR2 YSLEER. The CDR3 is made up of 16 amino acids. Trimming removed 0 bases at V and 0 bases at J, with 9 bases between. CDR3 sequence: CASSQEPRNSGNTIYF. As DNA, the CDR3 is TGCGCCAGCAGCCAAGAGCCCAGGAACTCTGGAAACACCATATATTTT.